Given below is one T cell receptor beta chain in context. At around 600 ng per sample, bulk tumor genomic DNA provided the template. While surgery was under way, several biopsies spaced far apart were taken per primary tumor. Enrolled patients presented with newly diagnosed, previously untreated non-small cell lung cancer and underwent curative surgery. Trimming removed 3 bases from V and 9 bases from J, with 22 bases in between. The CDR3 sequence is 16 residues long. CDR1 is SGHRS and CDR2 is YFSETQ in the germline V gene. Multiplex PCR (32 V and 13 J primers) was used to amplify the TCR beta CDR3. Via MiXCR, TCRdb re-called the multiplex PCR reads, giving one row per CDR3 protein. The table records about 9,600 distinct CDR3 sequences, around 27% of them present only once. These data are taken from a study of immune heterogeneity within non-small cell lung tumors.

The TCR comes from a woman between 45 and 65 years old with non-small cell lung cancer. Input material: lung tumor tissue. This chain joins TRBV5-1 and TRBJ2-4; weak D call: TRBD2 (6 bases). CDR3 residues: CASSSSGGVVQGIQYF. DNA of the CDR3: TGCGCCAGCAGCTCCTCTGGCGGGGTGGTCCAGGGCATTCAGTACTTC.